Following are 22 T cell receptor beta chains from one sample sequenced in a study of T-cell reconstitution after alpha-beta-depleted transplantation in children. The authors prepared the TCRbeta library with unique molecular identifiers. TCRdb reprocessed the PCR reads via MiXCR and lists one record per CDR3 protein. The repertoire includes 700,000 to 950,000 distinct CDR3 sequences, 15% to 20% of them detected once, and roughly 4.8% sits in the top ten. The material was PBMCs, mostly from graft donor cells, obtained 360 days after TCRalphabeta/CD19-depleted stem cell transplant. These receptor sequences come from a male patient between 5 and 17 years old who had a stem cell transplant for acute lymphoblastic leukemia, so the T cells may come from the graft donor.

The V call is TRBV6-5, the J call TRBJ2-7, with D possibly matching TRBD2 (6 bases). The CDR3 totals 14 residues. V dropped 4 bases and J dropped 2 bases, with 12 bases sitting between them. Germline CDR1 and CDR2: MNHEY and SVGAGI. CDR3: CASSSHSGAYEQYF. The CDR3 DNA follows: TGTGCCAGCAGTTCACATAGCGGAGCCTACGAGCAGTACTTC.

This chain links TRBV7-8 with TRBJ1-2, with D tentatively TRBD1 (5 bases). CDR1 SGHVS and CDR2 FQNEAQ come from the germline V gene. V lost 1 base and J 7 bases, leaving 10 bases between the germline ends. The CDR3 has 13 residues. CDR3 amino acids: CASSLDAGFGYTF. As DNA, the CDR3 is TGTGCCAGCAGCTTAGACGCAGGGTTTGGCTACACCTTC.

This clonotype was detected a few times. This sequence joins TRBV20-1 and TRBJ1-3, with D unresolved. The CDR3 length is 23 residues. Germline V gene data show CDR1 as DFQATT and CDR2 as SNEGSKA (reference sequence). The V end lost 1 base, the J end lost 2 bases, and 36 bases lay between the germline ends. The CDR3 DNA sequence: TGCAGTGCTAGAGCTCCCGGTCCCGTTATCTTTCCTGACGGAAAGGTCGCTGGAAACACCATATATTTT. It is translated as CSARAPGPVIFPDGKVAGNTIYF.

The table lists this clonotype with a few counts. J is TRBJ2-7 and V is TRBV6-5; D is possibly TRBD2 (5 bases). Germline V gives CDR1 MNHEY, CDR2 SVGAGI. CDR3 length: 15 residues. Trimming removed 2 bases from V and 6 bases from J, with 17 bases in between. In DNA form, the CDR3 reads TGTGCCAGCAGTTACGCGGAGGAGGTAGATTGCGAGCAGTACTTC. Its protein product is CASSYAEEVDCEQYF.

The chain combines TRBV7-2 with TRBJ2-1; 11 bases line up with TRBD2. The CDR3 has 15 residues. Germline CDR1 reads SGHTA; CDR2 reads FQGNSA. V lost 5 bases and J lost 6; bases outside the gene matches: 6. The CDR3, as DNA: TGTGCCAGCAGCCTAGGGACTAGCGGTCTCAATGAGCAGTTCTTC. Translating gives CASSLGTSGLNEQFF.

V is TRBV27 and J is TRBJ2-2, with TRBD2 identical over 12 bases. This CDR3 comprises 19 residues. Germline V lookup: CDR1 MNHEY, CDR2 SMNVEV (reference sequence). With V trimmed by 2 bases and J by 0 bases, 7 bases remained unmatched. In DNA, the CDR3 is TGTGCCAGCAGTTTAGGTTGGCTAGCGGGAGGGCCGAACACCGGGGAGCTGTTTTTT. The encoded protein is CASSLGWLAGGPNTGELFF.

The CDR3 loop reads CASRPRESSNTGELFF. The CDR3 DNA is TGTGCCAGCAGGCCTAGGGAGTCGTCGAACACCGGGGAGCTGTTTTTT. This rearrangement joins TRBV7-9 to TRBJ2-2; tentatively, D is TRBD2 (5 bases). Per germline, CDR1 SEHNR and CDR2 FQNEAQ (reference sequence). V lost 6 bases and J lost 0, with 14 bases in between. The CDR3 runs to 16 residues.

This rearrangement joins TRBV25-1 to TRBJ2-7, with D tentatively TRBD2 (6 bases). The CDR3 totals 12 residues. CDR1 is MGHDK, CDR2 SYGVNS, per germline. The V end lost 1 base, the J end lost 9 bases, and 10 bases lay between the germline ends. This chain's CDR3 is CASSEFRGLQYF. In DNA form, the CDR3 reads TGTGCCAGCAGTGAATTTCGGGGACTGCAGTACTTC.

This clonotype turned up a few times. This CDR3 reads CASSSVTNTGELFF. The CDR3 coding sequence is TGTGCCAGCAGTTCGGTTACGAACACCGGGGAGCTGTTTTTT. The V gene is TRBV2, the J gene TRBJ2-2; unclear D gene. The CDR3 has 14 amino acids. The V end lost 5 bases, the J end lost 0 bases, and 7 bases lay between the germline ends. The germline V gene encodes CDR1 SNHLY and CDR2 FYNNEI.

This rearrangement joins TRBV7-2 to TRBJ1-1, with D unresolved. This CDR3 region has 15 residues. V lost 1 base and J lost 1, with 10 bases in between. The germline V gene has CDR1 SGHTA and CDR2 FQGNSA. CDR3 DNA sequence: TGTGCCAGCAGCTTAGGTCCAGAGGAGAACACTGAAGCTTTCTTT. This encodes CASSLGPEENTEAFF.

V and J are TRBV20-1 and TRBJ2-2, with D possibly TRBD1 on 6 matching bases. CDR1 is DFQATT, CDR2 SNEGSKA, per germline (reference sequence). The CDR3 is made up of 13 amino acids. Trimming pared 6 bases from V and 7 bases from J, leaving 15 bases between. The CDR3 here is CSANREGNGELFF. The CDR3 bases are TGCAGTGCAAACAGGGAAGGCAACGGGGAGCTGTTTTTT.

The genes are TRBV15 and TRBJ2-7, with 7 bases fitting TRBD1. This CDR3 contains 17 residues. Trimming at V came to 2 bases and at J to 2 bases, leaving 12 bases not matched to a gene. The germline CDR1 and CDR2 sequences are LNHNV and YYDKDF (reference sequence). CDR3 amino acids: CATSRTRDRVHPYEQYF. The CDR3 DNA sequence: TGTGCCACCAGCAGAACCCGTGACAGGGTCCACCCCTACGAGCAGTACTTC.

This chain joins TRBV6-5 and TRBJ2-7; 11 bases align to TRBD2. Germline values: CDR1 MNHEY, CDR2 SVGAGI. Losses at the gene ends were 0 bases for V and 6 bases for J; bases not matched to a gene: 4. The CDR3 loop spans 15 amino acids. The CDR3 DNA reads as TGTGCCAGCAGTTACTCTACTAGCGGGAGTTTCGAGCAGTACTTC. Encoded protein: CASSYSTSGSFEQYF.

A few counts support this clonotype. The V and J genes are TRBV7-3 and TRBJ2-1; possibly TRBD2 for D (5 bases). Per germline, CDR1 SGHTA and CDR2 FQGTGA. This CDR3 is 14 amino acids long. V lost 5 bases and J 10 bases, leaving 18 bases between the germline ends. The CDR3 loop reads CASSPSRAPGEQFF. The CDR3 nucleotides are TGTGCCAGCAGCCCCTCGAGGGCTCCGGGGGAGCAGTTCTTC.

Ten or more counts support this clonotype. The rearrangement joins TRBV12-3 or TRBV12-4 to TRBJ1-4, with TRBD1 as a possible D gene (6 bases). The CDR3 runs to 14 residues. Trimming took off 6 bases at V and 5 bases at J, with 13 bases between the two ends. Here the CDR3 DNA reads TGTGCCAGCAGACCGACAGGACCCAATGAAAAACTGTTTTTT. Residues: CASRPTGPNEKLFF.

This chain uses TRBV12-3 or TRBV12-4 with TRBJ2-1; no clear D. V lost 2 bases and J 6 bases, leaving 11 bases between the germline ends. This CDR3 is 14 amino acids long. CDR3 sequence: CASSLPFGPNEQFF. The CDR3 nucleotides are TGTGCCAGCAGTTTACCCTTCGGGCCCAATGAGCAGTTCTTC.

This clonotype occurred a few times. V usage is TRBV7-2 and J usage is TRBJ2-7; 7 bases fit TRBD2. The CDR3 is made up of 14 amino acids. After removal of 1 base from V and 5 bases from J, the junction contained 5 bases not matched to a gene. CDR1 and CDR2 from the germline V gene are SGHTA and FQGNSA. CDR3 amino acids: CASSLGGSPNEQYF. The CDR3 DNA follows: TGTGCCAGCAGCTTAGGCGGGAGCCCTAACGAGCAGTACTTC.

This sequence joins TRBV6-1 and TRBJ1-2; TRBD1 is a possible D gene (5 bases). Germline V gene data show CDR1 as MNHNS and CDR2 as SASEGT. The CDR3 runs to 13 residues. V lost 6 bases to trimming and J lost 4 bases, with 12 bases between them. The DNA for the CDR3 is TGTGCCAGCAGGACGGGACGGTTCTATGGCTACACCTTC. This codes for CASRTGRFYGYTF.

The chain links TRBV7-3 to TRBJ2-2; D is unresolved. The CDR3 consists of 15 residues. The V gene's germline CDR1 is SGHTA and CDR2 FQGTGA. With 5 bases removed from V and 6 bases from J, the gap between germline ends came to 16 bases. The CDR3 region has the DNA TGTGCCAGCAGCCTCCTTTCGTTGACGGCCGGGGAGCTGTTTTTT. Protein product: CASSLLSLTAGELFF.

In this sample, this clonotype turned up a few times. V usage is TRBV12-3 or TRBV12-4 and J usage is TRBJ1-5; D ambiguous. The V gene lost 2 bases and the J gene lost 6 bases, with 11 bases spanning the gap. The length of the CDR3 is 14 residues. The CDR3 spells CASSLYEGGQPQHF. The CDR3, as DNA: TGTGCCAGCAGTTTATATGAAGGCGGTCAGCCCCAGCATTTT.

Here the CDR3 reads CARAGQGRQETQYF. CDR3 nucleotide sequence: TGCGCCAGAGCGGGACAGGGACGGCAAGAGACCCAGTACTTC. The J gene is TRBJ2-5, the V gene TRBV5-1, with 9 bases identical to TRBD1. Germline-derived CDR1 and CDR2 are SGHRS and YFSETQ. This CDR3 spans 14 amino acids. J lost 2 bases, V lost 8 bases, and 7 bases had no gene match.

This clonotype has only a few counts. The V call is TRBV5-1, the J call TRBJ2-7, with 11 bases aligning to TRBD1. This CDR3 has 16 amino acids. V lost 4 bases, J lost 4 bases, and 10 bases stayed unmatched. CDR1 and CDR2 from the germline V gene are SGHRS and YFSETQ. The CDR3 bases are TGCGCCAGCAGCCTCAACCCCGGGACAGGGGGTTACGAGCAGTACTTC. Residues: CASSLNPGTGGYEQYF.